These 8 T cell receptor beta chains came from one sample sequenced in a study of blood T cell repertoires in COVID-19. Produced via immunoSEQ multiplex PCR; TCRdb's table is partial and in-frame only. The sample carries more than 150,000 clones, 85% to 90% recorded once. Sequencing used peripheral blood. Receptors originate from a woman in her thirties or forties with acute or convalescent COVID-19.

J is TRBJ2-1 and V is TRBV7-9; D is possibly TRBD2 (5 bases). V was trimmed by 0 bases and J by 9 bases, leaving 9 bases between them. The CDR3 is 13 amino acids. Germline V gives CDR1 SEHNR, CDR2 FQNEAQ (reference sequence). The CDR3 reads CASSLAGVSEQFF. The CDR3 bases are TGTGCCAGCAGCTTAGCGGGAGTTAGTGAGCAGTTCTTC.

The gene calls are TRBV19 and TRBJ1-6, with a possible D match to TRBD1 (5 bases). With 5 bases removed from V and 8 bases from J, the gap between germline ends came to 13 bases. CDR1 is LNHDA and CDR2 is SQIVND in the germline V gene (reference sequence). The CDR3 has 14 amino acids. The CDR3: CASSPRGGDSPLHF. The CDR3 DNA reads TGTGCCAGTAGTCCCCGGGGGGGTGATTCACCCCTCCACTTT. Looking up the rest from reference TRBV19 and TRBJ1-6 gives the full variable domain: DGGITQSPKYLFRKEGQNVTLSCEQNLNHDAMYWYRQDPGQGLRLIYYSQIVNDFQKGDIAEGYSVSREKKESFPLTVTSAQKNPTAFYLCASSPRGGDSPLHFGNGTRLTVT.

V and J are TRBV7-3 and TRBJ1-6; maybe TRBD1 (6 bases). V gave up 6 bases and J gave up 9 bases, with 12 bases separating them. The CDR3 contains 13 residues. The germline V gene encodes CDR1 SGHTA and CDR2 FQGTGA. CDR3 bases: TGTGCCAGCAGTACAGGGTCCCTTTCACCCCTCCACTTT. This encodes CASSTGSLSPLHF.

This chain joins TRBV19 and TRBJ2-6; 9 nucleotides line up with TRBD2. Per germline, CDR1 LNHDA and CDR2 SQIVND (reference sequence). The ends lost 2 bases at V and 3 bases at J; junction bases unmatched: 5. The CDR3 length is 17 residues. As DNA, the CDR3 is TGTGCCAGTAGTATACGGCGGGGGGGAGTTGGGGCCAACGTCCTGACTTTC. Encoded protein: CASSIRRGGVGANVLTF.

This chain connects TRBV7-9 to TRBJ2-7, with D maybe TRBD1 (6 bases). CDR3 size: 14 residues. CDR1 and CDR2 (germline): SEHNR, FQNEAQ (reference sequence). The germline V and J ends were trimmed by 5 bases and 3 bases, with 14 bases remaining between them. The CDR3 loop is CASSLDSLFYEQYF. For the CDR3, the DNA is TGTGCCAGCAGCCTGGACAGCCTCTTCTACGAGCAGTACTTC.

The chain joins TRBV7-9 to TRBJ2-2, with a weak D call TRBD2 (6 bases). Trimming left V 3 bases short and J 1 base short, with 12 bases between. Germline V gives CDR1 SEHNR, CDR2 FQNEAQ (reference sequence). This CDR3 spans 16 amino acids. DNA of the CDR3: TGTGCCAGCAGCTTTCAGGCTAGCGAGAACACCGGGGAGCTGTTTTTT. It codes for CASSFQASENTGELFF.

This clone occurred once. The chain combines TRBV6-4 with TRBJ2-1, with D perhaps TRBD2 (6 bases). In germline, CDR1 is MRHNA, CDR2 SNTAGT. CDR3 size: 15 residues. V lost 2 bases and J lost 4, with 12 bases in between. The CDR3 loop is CASSDEDGRYNEQFF. In DNA, the CDR3 is TGTGCCAGCAGTGACGAGGACGGGAGATACAATGAGCAGTTCTTC.

The chain carries TRBV2 and TRBJ1-5; tentatively, D is TRBD1 (6 bases). CDR1 and CDR2 from the germline V gene are SNHLY and FYNNEI. The CDR3 loop spans 13 amino acids. The ends were cut back, 8 bases at V and 3 bases at J, with 11 bases in the middle. The CDR3 loop is CASSDRFNQPQHF. CDR3 sequence (DNA): TGTGCCAGCTCCGACAGGTTCAATCAGCCCCAGCATTTT.